The entry that follows covers one T cell receptor beta chain sequence. V lost 7 bases and J lost 7; bases outside the gene matches: 9. There are 14 residues in the CDR3. The V gene's germline CDR1 is LNHDA and CDR2 SQIVND (reference sequence). This entry comes from a study of blood T cell repertoires in COVID-19. Whole-study context: T cells, B-cell-depleted T cells, or PBMCs supplied cDNA or gDNA.

Assay: immunoSEQ multiplex PCR; the TCRdb copy retains only in-frame clones and omits some. Of roughly 150,000 clones listed, about 85% are singletons. Sequencing input: PBMCs or T cells enriched from blood (not recorded which). The source is a woman aged 50 to 60 who had recovered from COVID-19. V usage is TRBV19 and J usage is TRBJ1-3; TRBD1 matches 8 bases. CDR3: CASNSGGLGNTIYF. CDR3 in DNA: TGTGCCAGTAATTCAGGGGGCTTAGGTAACACCATATATTTT.